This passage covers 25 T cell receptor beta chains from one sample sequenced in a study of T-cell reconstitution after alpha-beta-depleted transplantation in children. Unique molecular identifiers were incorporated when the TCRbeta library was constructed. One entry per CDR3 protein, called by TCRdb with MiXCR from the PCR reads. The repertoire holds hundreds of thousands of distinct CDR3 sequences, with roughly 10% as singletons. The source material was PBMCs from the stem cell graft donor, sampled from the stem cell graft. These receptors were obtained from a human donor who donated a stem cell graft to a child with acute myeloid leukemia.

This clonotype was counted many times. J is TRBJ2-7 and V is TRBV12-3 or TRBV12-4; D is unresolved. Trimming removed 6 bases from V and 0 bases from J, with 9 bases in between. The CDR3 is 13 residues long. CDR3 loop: CASRRTDSYEQYF. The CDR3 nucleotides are TGTGCCAGCAGAAGGACGGACTCCTACGAGCAGTACTTC.

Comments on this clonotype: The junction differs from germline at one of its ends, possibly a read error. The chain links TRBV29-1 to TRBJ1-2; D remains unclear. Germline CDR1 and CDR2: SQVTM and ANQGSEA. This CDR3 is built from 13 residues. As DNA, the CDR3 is TGCAGCGTTGAAGCGGGTACCAACTATGGTTACACCTTC. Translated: CSVEAGTNYGYTF.

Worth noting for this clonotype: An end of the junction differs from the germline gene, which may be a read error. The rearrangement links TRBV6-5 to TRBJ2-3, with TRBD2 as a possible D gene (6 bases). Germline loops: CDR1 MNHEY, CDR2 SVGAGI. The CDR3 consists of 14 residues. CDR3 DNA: TGTGCCAGCAGTTACTCCGGGAGCGCAGATACGCGGTATTTT. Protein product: CASSYSGSADTRYF.

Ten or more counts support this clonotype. CDR3 bases: TGTGCCAGCAGTCGGAGAATCCGGGCCCTTGGCGAGGTCTATGGCTACACCTTC. Translating it yields CASSRRIRALGEVYGYTF. J is TRBJ1-2 and V is TRBV12-3 or TRBV12-4; D not certain. Trimming left V 5 bases short and J 4 bases short, with 26 bases between. The CDR3 totals 18 residues.

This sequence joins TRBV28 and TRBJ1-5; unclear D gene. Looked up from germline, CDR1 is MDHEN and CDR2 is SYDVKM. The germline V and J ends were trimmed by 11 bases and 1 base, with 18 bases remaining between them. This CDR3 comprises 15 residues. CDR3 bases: TGTGCCTCCCGGGGAGAGGCGCTGAGCAATCAGCCCCAGCATTTT. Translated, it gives CASRGEALSNQPQHF.

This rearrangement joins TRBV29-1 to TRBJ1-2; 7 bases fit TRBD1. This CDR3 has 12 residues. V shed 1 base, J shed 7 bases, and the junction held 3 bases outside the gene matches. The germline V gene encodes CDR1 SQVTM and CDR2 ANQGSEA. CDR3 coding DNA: TGCAGCGTTGAAGGACAGGGTGGTGGCTACACCTTC. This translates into CSVEGQGGGYTF.

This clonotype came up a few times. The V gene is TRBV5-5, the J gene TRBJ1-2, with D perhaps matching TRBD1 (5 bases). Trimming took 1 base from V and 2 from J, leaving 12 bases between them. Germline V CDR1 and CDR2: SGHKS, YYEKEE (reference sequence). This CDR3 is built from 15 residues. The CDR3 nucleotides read TGTGCCAGCAGCTTGAGTACAGGCCGCAACTATGGCTACACCTTC. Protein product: CASSLSTGRNYGYTF.

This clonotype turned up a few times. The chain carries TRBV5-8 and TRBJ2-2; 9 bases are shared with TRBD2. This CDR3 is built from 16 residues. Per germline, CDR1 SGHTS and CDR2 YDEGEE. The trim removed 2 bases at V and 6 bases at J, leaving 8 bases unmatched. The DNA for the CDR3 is TGTGCCAGCAGCTTCCGTCGACTAGCGGTTCCCGGGGAGCTGTTTTTT. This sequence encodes CASSFRRLAVPGELFF.

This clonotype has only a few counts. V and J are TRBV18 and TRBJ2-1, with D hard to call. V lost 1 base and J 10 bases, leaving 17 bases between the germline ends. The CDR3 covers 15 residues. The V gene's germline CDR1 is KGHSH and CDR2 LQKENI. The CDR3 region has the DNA TGTGCCAGCTCACCACTTTCGGTTGTAATTGGGGAGCAGTTCTTC. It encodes CASSPLSVVIGEQFF.

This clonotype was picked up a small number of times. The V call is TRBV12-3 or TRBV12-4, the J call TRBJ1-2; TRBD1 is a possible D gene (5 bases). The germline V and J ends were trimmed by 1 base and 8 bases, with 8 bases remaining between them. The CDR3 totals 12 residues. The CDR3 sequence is CASSLEGKGYTF. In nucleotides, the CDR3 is TGTGCCAGCAGTTTAGAGGGGAAGGGCTACACCTTC.

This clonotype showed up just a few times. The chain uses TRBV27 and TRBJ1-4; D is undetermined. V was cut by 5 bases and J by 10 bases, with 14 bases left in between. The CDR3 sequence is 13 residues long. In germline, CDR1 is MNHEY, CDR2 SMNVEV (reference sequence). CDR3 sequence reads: CASSPIEDGKLFF. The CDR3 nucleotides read TGTGCCAGCAGTCCTATAGAGGACGGAAAACTGTTTTTT.

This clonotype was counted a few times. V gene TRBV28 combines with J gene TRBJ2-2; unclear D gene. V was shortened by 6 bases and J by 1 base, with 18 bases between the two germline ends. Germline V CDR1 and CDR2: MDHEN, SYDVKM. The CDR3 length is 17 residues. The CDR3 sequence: CASSSISPTENTGELFF. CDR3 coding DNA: TGTGCCAGCAGCTCAATTAGTCCGACGGAGAACACCGGGGAGCTGTTTTTT.

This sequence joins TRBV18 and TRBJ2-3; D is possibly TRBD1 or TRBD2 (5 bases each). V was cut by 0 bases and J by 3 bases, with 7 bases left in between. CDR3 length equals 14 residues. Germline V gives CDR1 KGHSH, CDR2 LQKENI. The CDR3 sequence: CASSPPWGTDTQYF. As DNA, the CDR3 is TGTGCCAGCTCACCACCGTGGGGGACAGATACGCAGTATTTT.

CDR3 DNA sequence: TGTGCCTGGACCTTGGGACAGGGGGCTGACACCATATATTTT. Protein sequence: CAWTLGQGADTIYF. The V gene is TRBV30, the J gene TRBJ1-3, with TRBD1 matching 12 bases. The CDR3 has 14 residues. Germline-derived CDR1 and CDR2 are GTSNPN and SVGIG (reference sequence). J was trimmed by 8 bases and V by 4 bases; bases with no gene match: 6.

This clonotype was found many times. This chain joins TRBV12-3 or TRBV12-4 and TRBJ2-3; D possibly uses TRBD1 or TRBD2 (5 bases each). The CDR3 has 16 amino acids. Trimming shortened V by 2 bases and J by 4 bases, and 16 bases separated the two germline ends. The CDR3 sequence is CASSLWGNPGADTQYF. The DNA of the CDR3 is TGTGCCAGCAGTTTATGGGGCAACCCCGGGGCAGATACGCAGTATTTT.

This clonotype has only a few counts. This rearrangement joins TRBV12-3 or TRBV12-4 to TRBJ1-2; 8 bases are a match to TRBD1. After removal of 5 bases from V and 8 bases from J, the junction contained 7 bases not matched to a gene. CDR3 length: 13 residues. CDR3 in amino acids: CASSPRGPFGYTF. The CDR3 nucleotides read TGTGCCAGCAGTCCCAGGGGGCCGTTCGGCTACACCTTC.

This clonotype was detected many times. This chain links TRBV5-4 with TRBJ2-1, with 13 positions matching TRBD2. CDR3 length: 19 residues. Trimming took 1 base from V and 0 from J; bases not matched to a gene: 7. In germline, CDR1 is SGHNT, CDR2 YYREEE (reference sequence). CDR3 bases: TGTGCCAGCAGCTTGCCCCCCTGGACTAGCGGGAGCTCCTACAATGAGCAGTTCTTC. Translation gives CASSLPPWTSGSSYNEQFF.

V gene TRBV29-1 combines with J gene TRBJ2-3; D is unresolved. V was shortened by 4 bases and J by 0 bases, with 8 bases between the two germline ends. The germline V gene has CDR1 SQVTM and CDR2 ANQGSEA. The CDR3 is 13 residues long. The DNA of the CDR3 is TGCAGCGTTGTAGTGTGGAGCACAGATACGCAGTATTTT. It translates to CSVVVWSTDTQYF.

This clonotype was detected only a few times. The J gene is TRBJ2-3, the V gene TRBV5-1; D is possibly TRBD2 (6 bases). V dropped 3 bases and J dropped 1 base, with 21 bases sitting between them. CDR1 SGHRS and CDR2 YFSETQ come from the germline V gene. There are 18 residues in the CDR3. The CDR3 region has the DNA TGCGCCAGCAGCTCGGGACCCCGGGGAGGAATGGGCACAGATACGCAGTATTTT. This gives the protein CASSSGPRGGMGTDTQYF.

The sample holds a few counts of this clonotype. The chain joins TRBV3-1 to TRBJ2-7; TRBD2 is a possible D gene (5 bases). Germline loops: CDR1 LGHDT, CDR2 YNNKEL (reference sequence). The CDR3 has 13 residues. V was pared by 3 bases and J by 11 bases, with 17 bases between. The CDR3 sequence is CASSHTSGVGKYF. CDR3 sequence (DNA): TGTGCCAGCAGCCATACCTCAGGCGTCGGGAAGTACTTC.

In nucleotides, the CDR3 is TGTGCCAGCTCACCAGTCATCTCTGGAAACACCATATATTTT. Its protein product is CASSPVISGNTIYF. The genes are TRBV18 and TRBJ1-3; D gene ambiguous. Per germline, CDR1 KGHSH and CDR2 LQKENI. V was clipped by 2 bases and J by 0 bases, with 5 bases between them. The CDR3 is 14 amino acids.

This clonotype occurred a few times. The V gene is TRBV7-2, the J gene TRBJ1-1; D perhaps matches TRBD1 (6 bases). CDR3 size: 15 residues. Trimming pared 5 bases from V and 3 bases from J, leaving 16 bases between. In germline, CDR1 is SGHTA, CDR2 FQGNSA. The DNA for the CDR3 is TGTGCCAGCAGCCACAGGGTCCTGGGGCACACTGAAGCTTTCTTT. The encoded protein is CASSHRVLGHTEAFF.

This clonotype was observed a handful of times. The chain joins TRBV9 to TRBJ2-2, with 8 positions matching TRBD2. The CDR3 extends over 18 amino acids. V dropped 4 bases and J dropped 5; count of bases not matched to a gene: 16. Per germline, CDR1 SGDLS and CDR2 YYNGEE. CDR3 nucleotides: TGTGCCAGCAGCCCCCGGACTAGCCCCGGAGGACGAACCGGGGAGCTGTTTTTT. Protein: CASSPRTSPGGRTGELFF.

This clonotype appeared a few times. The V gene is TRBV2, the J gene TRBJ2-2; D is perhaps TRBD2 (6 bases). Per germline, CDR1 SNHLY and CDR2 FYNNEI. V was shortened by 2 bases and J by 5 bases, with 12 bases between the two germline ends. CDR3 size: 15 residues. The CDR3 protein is CASSERRALTGELFF. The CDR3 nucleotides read TGTGCCAGCAGTGAAAGGAGGGCCTTGACCGGGGAGCTGTTTTTT.

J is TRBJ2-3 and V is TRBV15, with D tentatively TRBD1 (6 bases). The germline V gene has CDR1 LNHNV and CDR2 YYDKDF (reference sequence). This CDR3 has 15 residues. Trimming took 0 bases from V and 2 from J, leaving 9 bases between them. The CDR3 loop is CATSRDGQPTDTQYF. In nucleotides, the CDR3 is TGTGCCACCAGCAGAGATGGACAGCCCACAGATACGCAGTATTTT.